Listed below are T cell receptor beta chains from one sample, sequenced in a study of cytomegalovirus exposure and HLA in healthy donors. Libraries were prepared by immunoSEQ multiplex PCR; TCRdb keeps only in-frame clonotypes and omits some of them. The sample has 130,000 to 150,000 clones; around 73% are singletons. Sequences were obtained from PBMCs. These receptor sequences come from a human donor in good health. Each CDR3 is given with its conserved first and last residue. Fields, in order: V gene, J gene, CDR3 protein.

TRBV6-5	TRBJ2-2	CASSPTTGNTGELFF
TRBV10-1	TRBJ2-7	CASRTSGASYEQYF
TRBV2	TRBJ2-1	CASSVGEYSYNEQFF
TRBV13	TRBJ1-4	CASSLGRAEKLFF
TRBV19	TRBJ1-2	CASSISTGGNYGYTF
TRBV19	TRBJ2-7	CASSTGEGLYEQYF
TRBV30	TRBJ2-1	CAWSGSSYNEQFF
TRBV13	TRBJ2-2	CASSQNTGELFF
TRBV5-6	TRBJ2-1	CASSLERGNEQFF
TRBV2	TRBJ2-1	CASITGMSYNEQFF
TRBV16	TRBJ2-7	CASSHFRDRNYEQYF
TRBV6-9	TRBJ2-7	CASSRQHLPGQGPCEQYF